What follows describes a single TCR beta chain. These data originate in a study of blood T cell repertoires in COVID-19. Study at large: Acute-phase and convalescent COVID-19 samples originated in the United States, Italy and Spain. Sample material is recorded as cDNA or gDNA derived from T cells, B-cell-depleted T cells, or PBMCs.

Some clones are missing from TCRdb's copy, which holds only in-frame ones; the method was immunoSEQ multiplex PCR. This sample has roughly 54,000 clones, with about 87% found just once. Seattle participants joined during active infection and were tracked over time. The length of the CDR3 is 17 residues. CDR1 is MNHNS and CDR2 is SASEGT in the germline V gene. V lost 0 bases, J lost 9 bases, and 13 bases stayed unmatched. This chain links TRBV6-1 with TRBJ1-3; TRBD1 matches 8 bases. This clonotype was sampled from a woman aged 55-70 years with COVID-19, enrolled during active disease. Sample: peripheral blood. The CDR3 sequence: CASSEAPPGQGGATIYF. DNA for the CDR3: TGTGCCAGCAGTGAAGCTCCCCCAGGACAGGGAGGTGCCACCATATATTTT.